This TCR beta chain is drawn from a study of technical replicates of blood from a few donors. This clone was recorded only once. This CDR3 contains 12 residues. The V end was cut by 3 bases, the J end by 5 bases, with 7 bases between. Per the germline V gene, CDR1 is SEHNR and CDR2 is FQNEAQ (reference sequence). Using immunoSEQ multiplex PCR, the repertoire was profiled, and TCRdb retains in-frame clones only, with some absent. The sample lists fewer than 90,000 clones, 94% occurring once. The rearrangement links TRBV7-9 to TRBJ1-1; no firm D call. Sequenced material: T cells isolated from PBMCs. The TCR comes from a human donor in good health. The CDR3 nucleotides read TGTGCCAGCAGCTTGACGGGAACTGAAGCTTTCTTT. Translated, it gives CASSLTGTEAFF.